Listed below are T cell receptor beta chains from one sample, sequenced in a study of blood T cell repertoires in COVID-19. Profiled with immunoSEQ multiplex PCR; TCRdb holds only in-frame clones, not every one. The sample has just under 65,000 clones; roughly 80% are singletons. The sequenced sample consisted of peripheral blood. Every receptor here comes from a man aged 55-75 years with COVID-19, enrolled during active disease. Each CDR3 is given with its conserved first and last residue. Fields, in order: clone size, V gene, D gene, J gene, CDR3 protein, CDR3 DNA. D genes are given only for firm matches. Not all rows give a size; the values are once, few, many and, for expanded clones, a class.

>NA|TRBV30|TRBD1|TRBJ1-6
CAWSVQDREGSPLHF
TGTGCCTGGAGTGTACAGGACAGGGAGGGATCACCCCTCCACTTT
>NA|TRBV2|TRBD1|TRBJ2-1
CASSADTGDEQFF
TGTGCCAGCAGTGCAGATACAGGGGATGAGCAGTTCTTC
>once|TRBV7-9|NA|TRBJ2-5
CASSPGWLQETQYF
TGTGCCAGCAGCCCGGGGTGGCTGCAGGAGACCCAGTACTTC
>NA|TRBV27|NA|TRBJ1-4
CASRPLATNEKLFF
TGTGCCAGCAGACCTCTAGCTACTAATGAAAAACTGTTTTTT
>NA|TRBV3-1/TRBV3-2|TRBD1|TRBJ1-6
CASSARDSGSPLHF
TGTGCCAGCAGCGCCCGGGACAGTGGGTCACCCCTCCACTTT
>once|TRBV19|TRBD1|TRBJ1-5
CASTPDRYGQPQHF
TGTGCCAGTACCCCGGACAGGTACGGACAGCCCCAGCATTTT
>NA|TRBV2|NA|TRBJ2-5
CASRYRSGPQETQYF
TGTGCCAGCAGGTACCGTTCAGGTCCCCAAGAGACCCAGTACTTC
>few|TRBV2|NA|TRBJ2-1
CASRTPSPNEQFF
TGTGCCAGCAGGACTCCCTCTCCCAATGAGCAGTTCTTC
>NA|TRBV4-1|NA|TRBJ1-1
CASSPSGRLEAFF
TGCGCCAGCAGCCCCTCCGGGAGGCTTGAAGCTTTCTTT
>NA|TRBV30|TRBD1|TRBJ1-1
CAWSVKGGYTEAFF
TGTGCCTGGAGTGTAAAAGGGGGCTATACTGAAGCTTTCTTT